This TCR beta chain was retrieved from a study of blood T cell repertoires in COVID-19. V shed 4 bases and J 4 bases; nucleotides not matched to a gene: 6. Germline V CDR1 and CDR2: SGHRS, YFSETQ. This CDR3 region has 14 residues. This clone occurred a few times. Clones were read by immunoSEQ multiplex PCR, and TCRdb kept only the in-frame ones, dropping some. The sample carries approximately 75,000 clones, 75% to 90% recorded once. The sample taken for sequencing was peripheral blood. This TCR was recovered from a man older than 75 with COVID-19, enrolled during active disease. V usage is TRBV5-1 and J usage is TRBJ2-5; TRBD1 matches 8 bases. The DNA of the CDR3 is TGCGCCAGCAGCCCGTCACAGGGGGGAGAGACCCAGTACTTC. This codes for CASSPSQGGETQYF.